This TCR beta chain emerged from a study of CD8 T cells in ankylosing spondylitis. Study outcomes and limitations: Several highly homologous variants formed a TCR beta motif that appeared characteristic of ankylosing spondylitis blood.

TCRdb re-analysed the 5' RACE reads in MiXCR, keeping a single row per CDR3 protein. The profile covers 800,000 to 900,000 distinct CDR3 sequences, with 10% to 15% appearing a single time and just over 0.5% taken by the ten largest. As concerns this clonotype: What it binds is unknown.

This CDR3 contains 14 residues. Germline assignment: CDR1 SGHTA and CDR2 FQGNSA. V was clipped by 4 bases and J by 4 bases, with 13 bases between them. The V gene is TRBV7-2, the J gene TRBJ1-1; D might be TRBD1 (6 bases). The sequencing input was blood, either unsorted or a sorted T cell fraction (not recorded which). The TCR originated in a male donor with ankylosing spondylitis. The CDR3 region is CASSSDGQSTEAFF. CDR3 coding DNA: TGTGCCAGCAGCTCCGACGGACAGAGCACTGAAGCTTTCTTT.